These T cell receptor beta chains were read from a single sample in a study of response to subunit inactivated influenza vaccine. Using its own MiXCR run on the RT-PCR reads, TCRdb lists one record per CDR3 protein. The sample has roughly 710,000 distinct CDR3 sequences; around 15% are singletons. This specimen consisted of PBMCs from blood, obtained around 15 days before vaccination. The receptors originated from a man in his forties or fifties who received an inactivated influenza vaccine. Both conserved end residues are part of each CDR3. The order of the fields is V gene, D gene, J gene, clone size, CDR3 DNA, CDR3 protein. D genes are given only for firm matches. Clone size, where shown, is once, few, many, or a class for clones that have expanded.

>TRBV5-5|TRBD2|TRBJ2-5|.
TGTGCCAGCGGCTTGGCCTCGCTAGCGGGGGGCTTTCAAGAGACCCAGTACTTC
CASGLASLAGGFQETQYF
>TRBV20-1|.|TRBJ2-1|many
TGCAGTGCAGCCTACAATGAGCAGTTCTTC
CSAAYNEQFF
>TRBV18|.|TRBJ2-3|.
TGTGCCAGCTCCCCCCTTGGTTGGGGGGCCCACGGAGATACGCAGTATTTT
CASSPLGWGAHGDTQYF
>TRBV6-1|.|TRBJ2-6|few
TGTGCCAGCAGGAGAAATCGGGGGGCCAACGTCCTGACTTTC
CASRRNRGANVLTF
>TRBV2|.|TRBJ2-7|.
TGTGCCAGCAGTGTAATAGCGAGGGGCGAGCAGTACTTC
CASSVIARGEQYF
>TRBV20-1|TRBD2|TRBJ2-1|few
TGCAGTGCTAGGCCCGGGACTAGCGGTCCAATGAAGCAGTTCTTC
CSARPGTSGPMKQFF
>TRBV19|.|TRBJ2-1|.
TGTGCCAGTCGAGGGGGGGCTAGCGCATTTAAGGATGAGCAGTTCTTC
CASRGGASAFKDEQFF
>TRBV15|TRBD1|TRBJ2-7|few
TGTGCCACCAGCAGAGATAAAGGGGGCTTTCACGAGCAGTACTTC
CATSRDKGGFHEQYF
>TRBV3-1|.|TRBJ2-7|few
TGTGCCAGCAGCCAAGTGCTTCGACCGACCGGAGGAGAGCAGTACTTC
CASSQVLRPTGGEQYF
>TRBV5-1|.|TRBJ1-1|.
TGCGCCAGCAGCGCCCTGACCGGGGCCCTAAACGCTGAAGCTTTCTTT
CASSALTGALNAEAFF
>TRBV28|.|TRBJ1-5|.
TGTGCCAGCAGTTTAGTCGAGGGCGCACTTAATCAGCCCCAGCATTTT
CASSLVEGALNQPQHF
>TRBV20-1|.|TRBJ2-1|few
TGCAGTGCTAGAGTGGTGGAAGAGCAGTTCTTC
CSARVVEEQFF
>TRBV7-9|.|TRBJ2-3|.
TGTGCCAGCAGCCCGGGACGGTTATCAGATACGCAGTATTTT
CASSPGRLSDTQYF
>TRBV20-1|TRBD2|TRBJ2-7|.
TGCAGTGCTCCGCTAGCGGGAGTTTACGAGCAGTACTTC
CSAPLAGVYEQYF
>TRBV6-1|.|TRBJ1-4|many
TGTGCCAGCAGTGATGCGCGACAGCCGAATGAAAAACTGTTTTTT
CASSDARQPNEKLFF
>TRBV6-1|.|TRBJ1-2|.
TGTGCCAGCAGTGGACAGCCGCCTAACTATGGCTACACCTTC
CASSGQPPNYGYTF
>TRBV27|TRBD2|TRBJ2-3|few
TGTGCCAGCAATGAAGGACTAGACACAGATACGCAGTATTTT
CASNEGLDTDTQYF
>TRBV20-1|TRBD1|TRBJ1-2|few
TGCAGTGCTAGAAAGTCAGAACAGGACAGGGGCTACACCTTC
CSARKSEQDRGYTF
>TRBV12-3/TRBV12-4|TRBD2|TRBJ2-1|.
TGTGCCAGCAGTTTAAGAGGTCGTCTAGCGGGGGCGTGGGAGCAGTTCTTC
CASSLRGRLAGAWEQFF
>TRBV7-2|.|TRBJ1-4|few
TGTGCCAGCAGCTCCCAGGGAGTTAATGAAAAACTGTTTTTT
CASSSQGVNEKLFF
>TRBV25-1|.|TRBJ2-3|few
TGTGCCAGCAGTCAACTCCGTGACGGGGATACGCAGTATTTT
CASSQLRDGDTQYF
>TRBV12-3/TRBV12-4|.|TRBJ2-2|.
TGTGCCAGCGTTGGGGTATGGGGGCAGGGTAGCACCGGGGAGCTGTTTTTT
CASVGVWGQGSTGELFF
>TRBV4-2|.|TRBJ2-1|few
TGTGCCAGCACCACCAGAGGGCGGGTGAGAAATCCCTCCTACAATGAGCAGTTCTTC
CASTTRGRVRNPSYNEQFF
>TRBV12-3/TRBV12-4|.|TRBJ1-2|.
TGTGCCAGCAGTACAGCCACTAACTATGGCTACACCTTC
CASSTATNYGYTF
>TRBV7-2|.|TRBJ2-7|few
TGTGCCAGCAGCAGGACAGCTTTCGAGCAGTACTTC
CASSRTAFEQYF
>TRBV12-3/TRBV12-4|TRBD2|TRBJ2-3|.
TGTGCCGCCCGGGCTAGCGGGGGGGCCGGGGCAGATACGCAGTATTTT
CAARASGGAGADTQYF
>TRBV3-1|.|TRBJ2-7|.
TGTGCCAGCAGCCAGTACGGGACATACACCTACGAGCAGTACTTC
CASSQYGTYTYEQYF
>TRBV5-1|TRBD2|TRBJ2-7|.
TGCGCCAGCAGCCGCGGGACTAGCGACTACGAGCAGTACTTC
CASSRGTSDYEQYF
>TRBV29-1|TRBD1|TRBJ2-7|.
TGCAGCGTGGTGCCGGGACAGGGGGCCTACGAGCAGTACTTC
CSVVPGQGAYEQYF
>TRBV4-3|.|TRBJ2-7|.
TGCGCCAGCAGCCATCTCCCGTCGGGTGCAGGGAACGAGCAGTACTTC
CASSHLPSGAGNEQYF
>TRBV11-2|TRBD2|TRBJ2-1|many
TGTGCCAGCAGCTTGGCCGGGACTAGCGGGAGCTATGAGCAGTTCTTC
CASSLAGTSGSYEQFF
>TRBV5-6|TRBD1|TRBJ2-6|.
TGTGCCAGCAGCTTGGCTTACAGGGGGCTGGAATCTGGGGCCAACGTCCTGACTTTC
CASSLAYRGLESGANVLTF
>TRBV12-3/TRBV12-4|TRBD1|TRBJ2-3|few
TGTGCCAGCAGTTTTGGGACAGGGGTATTAGATACGCAGTATTTT
CASSFGTGVLDTQYF
>TRBV5-1|TRBD1|TRBJ1-1|many
TGCGCCAGCAGCCAAGGGGGCGGAGGTGAAGCTTTCTTT
CASSQGGGGEAFF
>TRBV28|.|TRBJ2-7|many
TGTGCCAGCAGTTTAGGGGGGGCATATTTCTACGAGCAGTACTTC
CASSLGGAYFYEQYF
>TRBV29-1|TRBD2|TRBJ2-7|many
TGCAGCGTCAGGGCGGGAGGGGTTTACGAGCAGTACTTC
CSVRAGGVYEQYF
>TRBV12-3/TRBV12-4|.|TRBJ1-2|.
TGTGCCAGCAGTTTAACGCCCACTCTTGGACTCCACTATGGCTACACCTTC
CASSLTPTLGLHYGYTF
>TRBV18|.|TRBJ2-1|.
TGTGCCAGCTCACCAGCCGGGACGGTGATTTCCAATGAGCAGTTCTTC
CASSPAGTVISNEQFF
>TRBV18|.|TRBJ2-2|.
TGTGCCAGCTCACAGAGGATGGGGGATACCGGGGAGCTGTTTTTT
CASSQRMGDTGELFF
>TRBV3-1|.|TRBJ1-2|.
TGTGCCAGCAGCCAAAGCACCAGGGGATACACCTTC
CASSQSTRGYTF
>TRBV4-2|TRBD1|TRBJ2-2|few
TGTGCCGGACAGGGGAAGGGCGGGGAGCTGTTTTTT
CAGQGKGGELFF
>TRBV5-1|.|TRBJ2-5|once
TGCGCCAGCAGCTTAGGTTCCGTCCAAGATACCCAGTACTTC
CASSLGSVQDTQYF
>TRBV7-2|.|TRBJ1-1|.
TGTGCCAGCAGCCCACTGGGGGGCTCGAACACTGAAGCTTTCTTT
CASSPLGGSNTEAFF
>TRBV6-1|.|TRBJ1-2|.
TGTGCCAGCAGGACAATAGGGAGTGGGTATGGCTACACCTTC
CASRTIGSGYGYTF
>TRBV12-3/TRBV12-4|TRBD1|TRBJ2-3|.
TGTGCCAGCAGCTTGGACAGGGGCTATGGAACAGATACGCAGTATTTT
CASSLDRGYGTDTQYF
>TRBV25-1|TRBD1|TRBJ1-2|few
TGTGCCAGCAGTGAAACCGGGACAGTCTATGGCTACACCTTC
CASSETGTVYGYTF
>TRBV4-3|.|TRBJ2-7|many
TGCGCCAGCAGCCAAGATTGGAGGGGCGAGCAGTACTTC
CASSQDWRGEQYF
>TRBV19|TRBD2|TRBJ2-1|.
TGTGCCAGTAGTAGGGGGAGGGGCCCCAATGAGCAGTTCTTC
CASSRGRGPNEQFF
>TRBV12-3/TRBV12-4|TRBD1|TRBJ2-7|many
TGTGCCAGCAGTGACCGGGACAGGGCCTCCTACGAGCAGTACTTC
CASSDRDRASYEQYF
>TRBV30|.|TRBJ2-1|few
TGTGCCGGTAGATCCTACCCCTCTTACAATGAGCAGTTCTTC
CAGRSYPSYNEQFF
>TRBV29-1|.|TRBJ1-1|few
TGCAGCGTTGAAGAGGGACCGAACACTGAAGCTTTCTTT
CSVEEGPNTEAFF
>TRBV3-1|.|TRBJ2-3|many
TGTGCCAGCAGCCATGTAGATACGCAGTATTTT
CASSHVDTQYF
>TRBV5-1|.|TRBJ2-6|.
TGCGCCAGCAGCTATCCGGATGCTGGGGCCAACGTCCTGACTTTC
CASSYPDAGANVLTF
>TRBV28|TRBD1|TRBJ2-7|.
TGTGCCAGCAGACCTCCCGGGGACAGGGTAGACGAGCAGTACTTC
CASRPPGDRVDEQYF
>TRBV5-6|.|TRBJ2-1|.
TGTGCCAGCAGCTTGGTAGTGGGGGGAAATGAGCAGTTCTTC
CASSLVVGGNEQFF